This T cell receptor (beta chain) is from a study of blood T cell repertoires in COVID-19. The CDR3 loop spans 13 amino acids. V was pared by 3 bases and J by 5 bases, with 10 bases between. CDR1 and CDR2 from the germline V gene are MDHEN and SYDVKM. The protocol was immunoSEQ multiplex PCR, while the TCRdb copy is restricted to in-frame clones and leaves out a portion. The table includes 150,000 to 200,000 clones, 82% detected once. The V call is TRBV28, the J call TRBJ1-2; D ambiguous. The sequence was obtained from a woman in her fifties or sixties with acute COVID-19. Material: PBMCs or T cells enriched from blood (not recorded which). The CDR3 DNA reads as TGTGCCAGCAGTTTCGCAGGCAGGTATGGCTACACCTTC. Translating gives CASSFAGRYGYTF.